This T cell receptor beta chain was profiled in a study of CD8+ T cells in alopecia areata. Study findings and constraints: Affected lesional scalp, above all in alopecia totalis/universalis, was more clonal than normal scalp.

On this clone: Its specificity is unknown.

Treatment specified: oral pan-JAK inhibitor, 5-10 mg twice daily. TCR sequencing used cDNA made by reverse transcription of extracted RNA. Here immunoSEQ multiplex PCR was the method, and the copy in TCRdb shows in-frame clones only, minus some. The table includes 200,000 to 250,000 clones, roughly 56% detected once. This CDR3 contains 11 residues. The V gene's germline CDR1 is MNHNY and CDR2 SVGAGI (reference sequence). Trimming removed 9 bases from V and 7 bases from J, with 7 bases in between. The sample in question was CD4+ T cells sorted from blood, obtained at week 4, from a patient treated with tofacitinib. The TCR was taken from a human donor with alopecia areata. The chain recombines TRBV6-6 with TRBJ1-6; D remains unclear. This CDR3 reads CASGSNSPLHF. For the CDR3, the DNA is TGTGCCAGTGGGTCGAATTCACCCCTCCACTTT.